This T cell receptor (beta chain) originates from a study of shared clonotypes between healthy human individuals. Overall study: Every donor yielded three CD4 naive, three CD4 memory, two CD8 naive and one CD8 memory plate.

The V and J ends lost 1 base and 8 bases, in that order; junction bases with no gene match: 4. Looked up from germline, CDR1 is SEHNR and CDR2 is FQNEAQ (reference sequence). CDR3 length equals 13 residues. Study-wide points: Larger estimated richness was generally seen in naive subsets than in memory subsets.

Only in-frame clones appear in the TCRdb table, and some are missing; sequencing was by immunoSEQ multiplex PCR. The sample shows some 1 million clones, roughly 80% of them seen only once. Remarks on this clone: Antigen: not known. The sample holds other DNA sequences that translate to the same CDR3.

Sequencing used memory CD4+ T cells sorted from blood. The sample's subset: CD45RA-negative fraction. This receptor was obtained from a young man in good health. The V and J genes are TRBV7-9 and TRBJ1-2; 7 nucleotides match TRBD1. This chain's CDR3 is CASSLGQGDGYTF. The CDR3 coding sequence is TGTGCCAGCAGCTTAGGCCAGGGGGACGGCTACACCTTC.